The 19 T cell receptor beta chains below all came from one sample that was sequenced in a study of early T cells in non-severe SARS-CoV-2 infection. One entry per CDR3 protein results from TCRdb running MiXCR on the 5' RACE reads. Altogether more than 65,000 distinct CDR3 sequences are present, around 13% being singletons, with the ten largest covering 1.1%. The sample was whole blood. Every receptor here comes from an adult who was a healthcare worker with PCR-confirmed SARS-CoV-2 infection or an uninfected control (not recorded which).

The genes are TRBV10-3 and TRBJ1-1, with D unclear. V lost 5 bases and J lost 6, with 7 bases in between. The CDR3 is made up of 11 amino acids. The V gene's germline CDR1 is ENHRY and CDR2 SYGVKD. CDR3 sequence: CAISRPPEAFF. The DNA of the CDR3 is TGTGCCATCAGTAGACCCCCTGAAGCTTTCTTT.

The table lists this clonotype with a few counts. The rearrangement links TRBV7-9 to TRBJ2-1; 7 nucleotides agree with TRBD1. V lost 4 bases to trimming and J lost 5 bases; unmatched junction nucleotides: 8. The CDR3 totals 15 residues. Germline CDR1 is SEHNR and CDR2 is FQNEAQ (reference sequence). The CDR3 region has the DNA TGTGCCAGCAGCTCCCACCGGGACAGAGACAATGAGCAGTTCTTC. Translating it yields CASSSHRDRDNEQFF.

This clonotype occurred many times. The chain uses TRBV28 and TRBJ2-1, with 8 bases lining up with TRBD2. The J segment lost 7 bases and the V segment lost 7 bases, leaving 9 bases of the junction unmatched. The CDR3 runs to 14 residues. The germline gives CDR1 MDHEN, CDR2 SYDVKM. This chain's CDR3 is CASTPGGWGNEQFF. For the CDR3, the DNA is TGTGCCAGCACCCCGGGGGGGTGGGGGAATGAGCAGTTCTTC.

This chain connects TRBV27 to TRBJ1-2; D remains unclear. Germline values: CDR1 MNHEY, CDR2 SMNVEV (reference sequence). The CDR3 runs 14 residues. The V and J ends lost 6 bases and 4 bases respectively, with 15 bases between them. The CDR3 DNA sequence: TGTGCCAGCAGCATGCGCCCCTCGGTCTATGGCTACACCTTC. Protein sequence: CASSMRPSVYGYTF.

There are many counts of this clonotype. The chain employs TRBV11-2 and TRBJ1-4, with 7 nucleotides matching TRBD1. J was trimmed by 1 base and V by 5 bases; bases with no gene match: 7. Looked up from germline, CDR1 is SGHAT and CDR2 is FQNNGV. This CDR3 contains 16 residues. The CDR3 coding sequence is TGTGCCAGCAGCCACCGACAGGGAATAACTAATGAAAAACTGTTTTTT. It encodes CASSHRQGITNEKLFF.

V gene TRBV2 combines with J gene TRBJ2-3, with 12 bases aligning to TRBD1. CDR1 and CDR2 from the germline V gene are SNHLY and FYNNEI. The CDR3 contains 17 residues. Trimming cost V 6 bases and J 2 bases; bases outside gene matches: 9. The CDR3 nucleotides are TGTGCCAGCAGGGAGCCGGGACAGGGGGCGCACACAGATACGCAGTATTTT. Translating it yields CASREPGQGAHTDTQYF.

The V gene is TRBV5-1, the J gene TRBJ2-1, with 7 bases matching TRBD2. CDR1 and CDR2 (germline): SGHRS, YFSETQ. CDR3 length: 15 amino acids. The V and J ends lost 4 bases and 4 bases, in that order; junction bases with no gene match: 8. CDR3: CASSQLSGGYNEQFF. In DNA, the CDR3 is TGCGCCAGCAGCCAATTGTCGGGGGGTTACAATGAGCAGTTCTTC. The full variable domain, in which reference TRBV5-1 and TRBJ2-1 provide the parts outside the CDR3, is KAGVTQTPRYLIKTRGQQVTLSCSPISGHRSVSWYQQTPGQGLQFLFEYFSETQRNKGNFPGRFSGRQFSNSRSEMNVSTLELGDSALYLCASSQLSGGYNEQFFGPGTRLTVL.

The chain carries TRBV28 and TRBJ2-7, with 7 bases identical to TRBD1. This CDR3 is 16 amino acids long. The J segment lost 5 bases and the V segment lost 3 bases, leaving 13 bases of the junction unmatched. Germline V gene data show CDR1 as MDHEN and CDR2 as SYDVKM. CDR3 in amino acids: CASSLQGQDERDEQYF. Written as DNA, the CDR3 is TGTGCCAGCAGTTTGCAAGGACAGGATGAAAGGGACGAGCAGTACTTC.

V and J are TRBV27 and TRBJ1-2; 7 bases align to TRBD1. CDR3 length equals 13 residues. Germline assignment: CDR1 MNHEY and CDR2 SMNVEV (reference sequence). V shed 4 bases and J 3 bases; nucleotides not matched to a gene: 2. As DNA, the CDR3 is TGTGCCAGCAGTTCTACAGGGGACTATGGCTACACCTTC. Translation: CASSSTGDYGYTF.

This clonotype occurred many times. CDR3 loop: CASSQSSYEQYF. The CDR3 bases are TGTGCCAGCAGCCAGAGCTCCTACGAGCAGTACTTC. V is TRBV3-1 and J is TRBJ2-7; D ambiguous. The V gene lost 3 bases and the J gene lost 0 bases, with 3 bases spanning the gap. Germline loops: CDR1 LGHDT, CDR2 YNNKEL (reference sequence). The CDR3 is 12 residues long.

This chain connects TRBV20-1 to TRBJ2-7; TRBD2 aligns across 11 bases. This CDR3 contains 13 residues. Trimming took 2 bases from V and 5 from J; bases not matched to a gene: 2. CDR1 and CDR2 from the germline V gene are DFQATT and SNEGSKA (reference sequence). CDR3 bases: TGCAGTGCTAGACTAGCGGGGGGCCACGAGCAGTACTTC. As protein: CSARLAGGHEQYF.

This clonotype occurred a few times. The rearrangement links TRBV11-2 to TRBJ2-1; TRBD2 agrees at 7 bases. With 5 bases clipped from V and 5 bases from J, the junction kept 9 bases outside the gene matches. CDR1 is SGHAT and CDR2 is FQNNGV in the germline V gene. This CDR3 contains 15 residues. The CDR3 sequence is CASSPPGLTDNEQFF. The CDR3 coding sequence is TGTGCCAGCAGCCCCCCGGGACTAACCGACAATGAGCAGTTCTTC. Full variable domain (missing parts from reference TRBV11-2 and TRBJ2-1): EAGVAQSPRYKIIEKRQSVAFWCNPISGHATLYWYQQILGQGPKLLIQFQNNGVVDDSQLPKDRFSAERLKGVDSTLKIQPAKLEDSAVYLCASSPPGLTDNEQFFGPGTRLTVL.

The sample holds a few counts of this clonotype. The chain recombines TRBV6-2 or TRBV6-3 with TRBJ2-2; no reliable D call. CDR3 length: 14 amino acids. V was shortened by 4 bases and J by 0 bases, with 6 bases between the two germline ends. In germline, CDR1 is MNHEY, CDR2 SVGEGT. The CDR3 reads CASSLLSNTGELFF. Written as DNA, the CDR3 is TGTGCCAGCAGTTTATTGTCGAACACCGGGGAGCTGTTTTTT.

This clonotype has a handful of counts. The chain employs TRBV19 and TRBJ2-1; D gene uncertain. CDR1 LNHDA and CDR2 SQIVND come from the germline V gene (reference sequence). V lost 3 bases and J 5 bases, leaving 8 bases between the germline ends. The CDR3 totals 13 residues. CDR3 sequence (DNA): TGTGCCAGTAGTATGGGCAGCGACAATGAGCAGTTCTTC. Translation: CASSMGSDNEQFF.

Comments on this clonotype: One base away lies a much larger clone, so this may be a sequencing read error. V usage is TRBV20-1 and J usage is TRBJ2-1; weak D call: TRBD2 (6 bases). CDR3 length equals 16 residues. Germline V gene data show CDR1 as DFQATT and CDR2 as SNEGSKA (reference sequence). The V and J ends lost 6 bases and 3 bases respectively, with 21 bases between them. DNA for the CDR3: TGCAGTGCAACTCTTGGAGCGGGCGAAAACTACAATGAGCAGTTCTTC. It is translated as CSATLGAGENYNEQFF.

A few counts support this clonotype. The genes are TRBV7-8 and TRBJ1-5, with no clear D. There are 14 residues in the CDR3. Between the trimmed V and J ends, which lost 3 bases and 0 bases, there was a span of 6 bases. Germline-derived CDR1 and CDR2 are SGHVS and FQNEAQ. CDR3 DNA: TGTGCCAGCAGCTTGGGCCTTAGCAATCAGCCCCAGCATTTT. Translated: CASSLGLSNQPQHF.

The chain combines TRBV28 with TRBJ2-1; 11 nucleotides agree with TRBD2. Germline CDR1 is MDHEN and CDR2 is SYDVKM. The V segment lost 6 bases and the J segment 6 bases; nucleotides outside the gene matches: 7. This CDR3 has 15 residues. The CDR3 here is CASRSLAGAINEQFF. In DNA, the CDR3 is TGTGCCAGCAGGTCACTAGCGGGGGCCATCAATGAGCAGTTCTTC.

The chain combines TRBV20-1 with TRBJ2-1; TRBD2 matches 15 bases. This CDR3 contains 14 residues. Germline loops: CDR1 DFQATT, CDR2 SNEGSKA (reference sequence). V lost 2 bases, J lost 9 bases, and 2 bases stayed unmatched. The CDR3 nucleotides are TGCAGTGCTAGACGGACTAGCGGGGGGGTTGAGCAGTTCTTC. Residues: CSARRTSGGVEQFF.

This clonotype was picked up a small number of times. This chain links TRBV10-2 with TRBJ1-5, with D hard to call. The CDR3 contains 15 residues. Trimming cost V 2 bases and J 5 bases, with 13 bases left between them. The germline CDR1 and CDR2 sequences are WSHSY and SAAADI. CDR3 protein: CASSEHSSFYQPQHF. The CDR3 DNA sequence: TGCGCCAGCAGTGAGCACAGTTCTTTTTATCAGCCCCAGCATTTT.